This T cell receptor beta chain appears in the sequencing data of a study of T cells in Graves' hyperthyroidism and ophthalmopathy. Using RNA transcripts as the source, TCR beta CDR3 regions were amplified. The HTBI primer set was used in a first-round RT-PCR of the TCR CDR3. One entry per CDR3 protein, called by TCRdb with MiXCR from the multiplex PCR reads. The table lists 600,000 or so distinct CDR3 sequences, about 15% of them singletons. This clonotype was found many times. Its antigen is currently unknown. The CDR3 has 16 residues. V was clipped by 5 bases and J by 5 bases, with 19 bases between them. General study findings and limits: Blood samples included most of the expanded thyroid clonotypes exceeding 0.001.

This TCR came from a woman aged 50 to 60 with Graves' ophthalmopathy. Sequences were obtained from blood. The chain has TRBV12-3 or TRBV12-4 and TRBJ2-1, with a tentative D call TRBD2 (5 bases). CDR3 protein: CASSPPRDRTHNEQFF. DNA of the CDR3: TGTGCCAGCAGTCCCCCTCGGGATAGGACCCACAATGAGCAGTTCTTC.